This TCR beta chain stems from a study of vaccination and CD4 T cells after COVID-19. Study-wide context: Testing by nasal swab PCR showed convalescent patients to be SARS-CoV-2 positive; about nine were mild and one was severe. Overall study results and limits: Apart from involving relatively few convalescent patients, the work omitted early post-infection timepoints.

The Oncomine TCR Beta short-read assay generated sequence data from the DNA of cultured CD4+ T cells. TCRdb independently ran MiXCR on the PCR reads; one entry per CDR3 protein. Among about 10,000 distinct CDR3 sequences listed, roughly 63% were seen once. Of note for this clonotype: Its antigen is still unknown.

V shed 6 bases and J shed 2 bases, with 17 bases lying between them. This CDR3 has 15 amino acids. Germline lookup yields CDR1 SNHLY and CDR2 FYNNEI. Regarding treatment: roughly 10-day PBMC culture with coronavirus spike peptide pools or control peptides (ViraFEST assay). V gene TRBV2 combines with J gene TRBJ2-7, with D perhaps TRBD2 (5 bases). The TCR comes from a human donor who had recovered from COVID-19. Sequences were obtained from CD4+ T cells from blood, cultured in vitro. CDR3 DNA sequence: TGTGCCAGCAGGGAGCGGACGGCGGTAACCTACGAGCAGTACTTC. This codes for CASRERTAVTYEQYF.